This T cell receptor beta chain was observed in a study of cytomegalovirus exposure and HLA in healthy donors. Overall study findings and caveats: Most TCR sequences proved rare, with some public TCRs found in many donors. It was about 180 TCR beta chains that were listed as cytomegalovirus-associated. A further, later analysis showed that HLA-associated TCR beta chains (compared with equally common others) were more clonally expanded. Presence/absence analyses assumed roughly uniform sequencing depth across donors.

V lost 4 bases and J lost 3, with 17 bases in between. The length of the CDR3 is 16 residues. From germline, CDR1 is SGHTS and CDR2 YDEGEE. PCR employed 60 Vbeta and 13 Jbeta primers. Assay: immunoSEQ multiplex PCR; the TCRdb copy retains only in-frame clones and omits some. Among roughly 130,000 clones, around 83% were seen once, and the ten largest hold less than 3.5%. Points on this clone: The antigen remains undetermined.

The source of this sequence is a man aged 50 or older in good health and CMV-seronegative. The V and J genes are TRBV5-8 and TRBJ2-1, with D possibly matching TRBD1 (5 bases). Sequencing was performed on PBMCs. DNA of the CDR3: TGTGCCAGCAGCGGAACACTGGGGCCTTTCTACAATGAGCAGTTCTTC. Translation gives CASSGTLGPFYNEQFF.